This paragraph reports one T cell receptor beta chain. This CDR3 has 15 residues. The V gene's germline CDR1 is MGHRA and CDR2 YSYEKL. Germline trimming cut 3 bases from V and 4 bases from J; bases unmatched to any gene: 8. The data were taken from a study of cytomegalovirus exposure and HLA in healthy donors. Both 60 Vbeta primers and 13 Jbeta primers went into the PCR. Sequencing was performed with immunoSEQ multiplex PCR; in TCRdb, only in-frame clones are kept and a portion is missing. The table records tens of thousands of clones, 82% of them present only once. This sequence was found in a man aged 50 to 60 in good health and CMV-seronegative. This chain uses TRBV4-1 with TRBJ2-7; TRBD1 aligns across 8 bases. Sequencing used PBMCs. The CDR3 nucleotides are TGCGCCAGCAGCCACCGAGACAGGGGACCATACGAGCAGTACTTC. Protein product: CASSHRDRGPYEQYF.